One sample yielded the 30 T cell receptor beta chains listed below, sequenced in a study of radiation and T cells in renal cell carcinoma. Time point: baseline pretreatment blood. This sample's treatment: 15 Gy SBRT to primary tumor, nephrectomy 4 weeks later. Here immunoSEQ multiplex PCR was the method, and the copy in TCRdb shows in-frame clones only, minus some. The sample consists of approximately 100,000 clones, 75% to 90% of them appearing once. The starting material was blood, obtained from a patient whose treatment included radiotherapy and nephrectomy. Source of these receptors: a man in his forties or fifties with renal cell carcinoma.

V gene TRBV28 combines with J gene TRBJ2-7; TRBD2 matches 10 bases. There are 13 residues in the CDR3. Germline trimming cut 9 bases from V and 2 bases from J; bases unmatched to any gene: 4. Per germline, CDR1 MDHEN and CDR2 SYDVKM. CDR3 sequence: CASESGRAYEQYF. CDR3 nucleotide sequence: TGTGCCAGTGAAAGCGGGAGGGCCTACGAGCAGTACTTC. The variable domain in full, completed from reference TRBV28 and TRBJ2-7, reads DVKVTQSSRYLVKRTGEKVFLECVQDMDHENMFWYRQDPGLGLRLIYFSYDVKMKEKGDIPEGYSVSREKKERFSLILESASTNQTSMYLCASESGRAYEQYFGPGTRLTVT.

The chain links TRBV5-4 to TRBJ2-5; D possibly uses TRBD1 or TRBD2 (5 bases each). V was clipped by 3 bases and J by 2 bases, with 14 bases between them. The length of the CDR3 is 15 residues. Germline lookup yields CDR1 SGHNT and CDR2 YYREEE (reference sequence). This CDR3 is CASSSIGTEQETQYF. In DNA, the CDR3 is TGTGCCAGCAGCTCTATCGGGACCGAGCAAGAGACCCAGTACTTC. The full variable domain, rest sourced from reference TRBV5-4 and TRBJ2-5, is ETGVTQSPTHLIKTRGQQVTLRCSSQSGHNTVSWYQQALGQGPQFIFQYYREEENGRGNFPPRFSGLQFPNYSSELNVNALELDDSALYLCASSSIGTEQETQYFGPGTRLLVL.

The J gene is TRBJ2-5, the V gene TRBV30, with D perhaps being TRBD1 or TRBD2 (5 bases each). The end of the DNA aligns better with TRBJ2-7, so the J call may be wrong. CDR1 is GTSNPN and CDR2 is SVGIG in the germline V gene (reference sequence). CDR3 length: 12 residues. This CDR3 is CAWRGDSYEQYF. CDR3 DNA: TGTGCCTGGAGGGGGGACTCCTACGAGCAGTACTTC.

The V and J genes are TRBV28 and TRBJ1-4; a weak D match, TRBD1 (5 bases). The CDR3 is 14 residues long. CDR1 is MDHEN, CDR2 SYDVKM, per germline. V lost 7 bases, J lost 10 bases, and 19 bases lay in between. CDR3 loop: CASTTGQGYGKLFF. The CDR3 coding sequence is TGTGCCAGCACTACTGGGCAGGGTTACGGAAAACTGTTTTTT.

This clone was found a few times. This chain links TRBV4-3 with TRBJ2-3; D perhaps matches TRBD2 (5 bases). CDR1 and CDR2 from the germline V gene are LGHNA and YSLEER. The length of the CDR3 is 16 residues. V was pared by 2 bases and J by 5 bases, with 17 bases between. Here the CDR3 reads CASSQPGGRSGDTQYF. The CDR3 DNA follows: TGCGCCAGCAGCCAACCTGGAGGCAGAAGCGGAGATACGCAGTATTTT.

The genes are TRBV5-5 and TRBJ2-3, with no clear D. CDR1 is SGHKS, CDR2 YYEKEE, per germline (reference sequence). CDR3 size: 12 residues. V lost 3 bases, J lost 6 bases, and 8 bases lay in between. The CDR3 sequence is CASSSWTDTQYF. In DNA, the CDR3 is TGTGCCAGCAGCTCTTGGACGGATACGCAGTATTTT.

This chain uses TRBV7-8 with TRBJ2-3, with 8 bases that match TRBD2. The CDR3 is 18 residues long. V lost 3 bases to trimming and J lost 2 bases; unmatched junction nucleotides: 13. Germline V CDR1 and CDR2: SGHVS, FQNEAQ. CDR3 nucleotide sequence: TGTGCCAGCAGCTTGACTAGCGCGGGAGTTCAGATCACAGATACGCAGTATTTT. The encoded protein is CASSLTSAGVQITDTQYF.

This clone was recorded a few times. The chain links TRBV12-5 to TRBJ1-1, with a weak D call TRBD1 (5 bases). The V gene lost 6 bases and the J gene lost 3 bases, with 8 bases spanning the gap. This CDR3 has 12 amino acids. Germline V lookup: CDR1 LGHNT, CDR2 FRNRAP. The CDR3 protein is CASGWGDTEAFF. CDR3 nucleotides: TGTGCTAGTGGCTGGGGGGACACTGAAGCTTTCTTT.

This clone was observed once. The chain recombines TRBV6-4 with TRBJ2-7, with TRBD2 identical over 9 bases. Per germline, CDR1 MRHNA and CDR2 SNTAGT. The CDR3 consists of 18 residues. Trimming at V came to 8 bases and at J to 3 bases, leaving 20 bases not matched to a gene. The CDR3 DNA follows: TGTGCCAGCCCACGTGGGCGGGAGGGCCAAAAAAACCTCTACGAGCAGTACTTC. Protein product: CASPRGREGQKNLYEQYF.

The chain recombines TRBV6-1 with TRBJ1-1; tentative D call: TRBD1 (5 bases). The CDR3 covers 15 residues. Trimming removed 3 bases at V and 4 bases at J, with 15 bases between. From germline, CDR1 is MNHNS and CDR2 SASEGT. The CDR3 protein is CASSERSAGGTEAFF. In nucleotides, the CDR3 is TGTGCCAGCAGTGAGCGCTCGGCTGGGGGCACTGAAGCTTTCTTT.

This rearrangement joins TRBV6-5 to TRBJ1-4; D unclear. The germline V and J ends were trimmed by 5 bases and 3 bases, with 10 bases remaining between them. The CDR3 consists of 14 residues. Germline CDR1 MNHEY, CDR2 SVGAGI. DNA of the CDR3: TGTGCCAGCAGTGCACGAGGGTCTAATGAAAAACTGTTTTTT. Translated, it gives CASSARGSNEKLFF.

The chain joins TRBV6-1 to TRBJ1-6, with 8 bases lining up with TRBD1. This CDR3 is built from 14 residues. V was clipped by 6 bases and J by 9 bases; unmatched bases: 7. Germline V lookup: CDR1 MNHNS, CDR2 SASEGT. The CDR3 DNA reads TGTGCCAGCAGCTTACAGGGGGGTGTTTCACCCCTCCACTTT. The encoded protein is CASSLQGGVSPLHF.

The J gene is TRBJ2-7, the V gene TRBV5-6; 9 bases match TRBD2. Germline CDR1 and CDR2: SGHDT and YYEEEE. The CDR3 sequence is 18 residues long. J gave up 4 bases and V 4 bases, and 18 bases lay outside the gene matches. CDR3 nucleotides: TGTGCCAGCAGCGTTGTGCCGTCTAGAGCGGGAGGTTCATACGAGCAGTACTTC. It is translated as CASSVVPSRAGGSYEQYF.

V and J are TRBV5-1 and TRBJ1-6; D is perhaps TRBD1 (5 bases). Looked up from germline, CDR1 is SGHRS and CDR2 is YFSETQ. V dropped 4 bases and J dropped 7 bases, with 21 bases sitting between them. The CDR3 covers 17 residues. DNA for the CDR3: TGCGCCAGCAGCGCCGGAGATACCGGGGCTCTAAATTCACCCCTCCACTTT. Translated, it gives CASSAGDTGALNSPLHF.

V usage is TRBV7-9 and J usage is TRBJ1-4; TRBD1 might be the D (5 bases). The CDR3 sequence is 15 residues long. V was trimmed by 5 bases and J by 8 bases, leaving 18 bases between them. From germline, CDR1 is SEHNR and CDR2 FQNEAQ (reference sequence). The CDR3 nucleotides are TGTGCCAGCAGCACCGGGACTGTAGTTGGGGAAAAACTGTTTTTT. Protein product: CASSTGTVVGEKLFF.

The chain uses TRBV29-1 and TRBJ2-3; 14 bases fit TRBD2. Trimming at V came to 3 bases and at J to 0 bases, leaving 5 bases not matched to a gene. CDR1 SQVTM and CDR2 ANQGSEA come from the germline V gene. CDR3 length equals 17 residues. The CDR3 is CSVDGLAGGTSTDTQYF. DNA of the CDR3: TGCAGCGTTGACGGACTAGCGGGGGGAACTAGCACAGATACGCAGTATTTT.

The chain recombines TRBV28 with TRBJ1-3; D unclear. The V gene lost 3 bases and the J gene lost 0 bases, with 3 bases spanning the gap. The CDR3 is 13 amino acids. CDR1 is MDHEN, CDR2 SYDVKM, per germline. CDR3 sequence reads: CASSLSSGNTIYF. The CDR3, as DNA: TGTGCCAGCAGTTTGAGCTCTGGAAACACCATATATTTT.

The chain is built from TRBV2 and TRBJ2-1; the D is unclear. CDR3 length: 14 residues. V lost 5 bases and J 3 bases, leaving 11 bases between the germline ends. Germline-derived CDR1 and CDR2 are SNHLY and FYNNEI. The CDR3 bases are TGTGCCAGCAGTTCCGATAACAGCTACAATGAGCAGTTCTTC. Residues: CASSSDNSYNEQFF. Based on the CDR3 plus reference TRBV2 and TRBJ2-1, the full variable domain is EPEVTQTPSHQVTQMGQEVILRCVPISNHLYFYWYRQILGQKVEFLVSFYNNEISEKSEIFDDQFSVERPDGSNFTLKIRSTKLEDSAMYFCASSSDNSYNEQFFGPGTRLTVL.

V is TRBV18 and J is TRBJ2-7; D might be TRBD1 (6 bases). There are 15 residues in the CDR3. V shed 2 bases and J shed 4 bases, with 15 bases lying between them. CDR1 KGHSH and CDR2 LQKENI come from the germline V gene. The CDR3 region is CASSPGGRDLYEQYF. As DNA, the CDR3 is TGTGCCAGCTCACCAGGGGGCAGGGATTTGTACGAGCAGTACTTC.

V is TRBV27 and J is TRBJ1-5, with D unresolved. V dropped 0 bases and J dropped 4 bases, with 4 bases sitting between them. Germline loops: CDR1 MNHEY, CDR2 SMNVEV (reference sequence). This CDR3 contains 13 residues. Here the CDR3 reads CASSLSGNQPQHF. DNA for the CDR3: TGTGCCAGCAGTTTATCAGGGAATCAGCCCCAGCATTTT.

This chain uses TRBV6-4 with TRBJ1-2; possible D gene TRBD1, 5 bases. Trimming cost V 2 bases and J 8 bases, with 18 bases left between them. This CDR3 has 15 residues. Germline V gene sequence: CDR1 MRHNA, CDR2 SNTAGT. The CDR3 DNA follows: TGTGCCAGCAGTGACGCCTCCGGGGGTGAGGGAGGCTACACCTTC. It specifies CASSDASGGEGGYTF.

The genes are TRBV10-1 and TRBJ2-2; D might be TRBD1 (7 bases). Germline V gene lookup returns CDR1 WNHNN and CDR2 SYGVQD (reference sequence). CDR3 length: 17 amino acids. Trimming took off 1 base at V and 3 bases at J, with 15 bases between the two ends. The CDR3 sequence: CASSELEGASDTGELFF. The CDR3 nucleotides read TGCGCCAGCAGTGAGTTGGAGGGGGCTTCGGACACCGGGGAGCTGTTTTTT.

This chain links TRBV6-1 with TRBJ1-1, with D hard to call. This CDR3 comprises 12 residues. V was pared by 5 bases and J by 4 bases, with 8 bases between. Germline V CDR1 and CDR2: MNHNS, SASEGT. DNA of the CDR3: TGTGCCAGCAGTAAATCGATCACTGAAGCTTTCTTT. Its protein product is CASSKSITEAFF.

The chain joins TRBV9 to TRBJ2-3; D is perhaps TRBD1 or TRBD2 (5 bases each). The ends were cut back, 4 bases at V and 5 bases at J, with 17 bases in the middle. This CDR3 is built from 15 residues. The germline V gene encodes CDR1 SGDLS and CDR2 YYNGEE. CDR3 loop: CASSFTGTRGDTQYF. The CDR3 DNA reads TGTGCCAGCAGCTTTACCGGGACCCGGGGAGATACGCAGTATTTT.

This sequence joins TRBV10-3 and TRBJ2-7, with D hard to call. The V end lost 10 bases, the J end lost 6 bases, and 16 bases lay between the germline ends. CDR3 size: 12 residues. Germline lookup yields CDR1 ENHRY and CDR2 SYGVKD. CDR3 coding DNA: TGTGCCACCGGGCTCAGCACAGTCGAGCAGTACTTC. This codes for CATGLSTVEQYF.

In its sample, this clone was seen a few times. The chain recombines TRBV19 with TRBJ2-7; D is perhaps TRBD1 (6 bases). The CDR3 is made up of 15 amino acids. Looked up from germline, CDR1 is LNHDA and CDR2 is SQIVND (reference sequence). Trimming removed 4 bases at V and 3 bases at J, with 16 bases between. The CDR3 loop reads CASSRTDPGNYEQYF. CDR3 DNA: TGTGCCAGTAGTAGGACAGATCCGGGAAACTACGAGCAGTACTTC.

The chain combines TRBV19 with TRBJ2-2; 11 nucleotides agree with TRBD2. Per the germline V gene, CDR1 is LNHDA and CDR2 is SQIVND (reference sequence). CDR3 length: 17 residues. J gave up 2 bases and V 0 bases, and 2 bases lay outside the gene matches. The DNA for the CDR3 is TGTGCCAGTAGTATAGATAGCGGGGGGGCCAACACCGGGGAGCTGTTTTTT. This codes for CASSIDSGGANTGELFF.

This chain uses TRBV28 with TRBJ1-2; 7 positions agree with TRBD1. This CDR3 is 17 amino acids long. Germline V gene lookup returns CDR1 MDHEN and CDR2 SYDVKM. The trim removed 6 bases at V and 0 bases at J, leaving 13 bases unmatched. The DNA for the CDR3 is TGTGCCAGCAGACCTGAAACAGGGGCGAGAGCTAACTATGGCTACACCTTC. Amino acid sequence: CASRPETGARANYGYTF.

The CDR3 protein is CASSGRILLQSRANVLTF. Written as DNA, the CDR3 is TGTGCCAGCAGTGGCCGGATCCTGCTACAAAGTCGGGCCAACGTCCTGACTTTC. The chain combines TRBV27 with TRBJ2-6; D remains unclear. Trimming removed 5 bases at V and 5 bases at J, with 22 bases between. This CDR3 has 18 residues. Germline V gene data show CDR1 as MNHEY and CDR2 as SMNVEV (reference sequence).

This sequence joins TRBV5-1 and TRBJ2-1; no reliable D call. CDR1 and CDR2 from the germline V gene are SGHRS and YFSETQ. The length of the CDR3 is 15 residues. V dropped 0 bases and J dropped 0 bases, with 7 bases sitting between them. The CDR3 coding sequence is TGCGCCAGCAGCTTGGGATATTTCTCCTACAATGAGCAGTTCTTC. Protein: CASSLGYFSYNEQFF.